This passage covers 15 T cell receptor beta chains from one sample sequenced in a study of identical twins. MiXCR, run by TCRdb on the 5' RACE reads, gives a single entry per CDR3 protein. In the table there are roughly 290,000 distinct CDR3 sequences, more than 6.5% of which are singletons. These same data were also listed under a study on yellow fever vaccine responses in identical twins.

Sequenced sample: memory (CD45RO+) T cells sorted from blood. Receptors were obtained from a young woman in good health.

This chain connects TRBV7-2 to TRBJ2-1; D is possibly TRBD1 (6 bases). Germline CDR1 SGHTA, CDR2 FQGNSA. This CDR3 is 15 amino acids long. V lost 0 bases to trimming and J lost 6 bases, with 12 bases between them. The CDR3 nucleotides read TGTGCCAGCAGCTTAGCGTGGGGGCCCTCCAATGAGCAGTTCTTC. This encodes CASSLAWGPSNEQFF.

The rearrangement links TRBV5-1 to TRBJ1-1; tentatively, D is TRBD1 (6 bases). V was pared by 0 bases and J by 10 bases, with 16 bases between. The CDR3 covers 14 residues. Germline V gives CDR1 SGHRS, CDR2 YFSETQ. The CDR3 DNA sequence: TGCGCCAGCAGCTTGGATGGGGGCTATGGGGGAGCTTTCTTT. Its translation: CASSLDGGYGGAFF.

This clonotype came up many times. The genes are TRBV3-1 and TRBJ2-1; 7 bases are shared with TRBD2. V trimming: 0 bases; J trimming: 0 bases; junction bases outside the gene matches: 8. CDR3 length: 18 amino acids. The germline V gene encodes CDR1 LGHDT and CDR2 YNNKEL (reference sequence). The CDR3 nucleotides read TGTGCCAGCAGCCAAGAGAGAGGAGCGGGGAGCTCCTACAATGAGCAGTTCTTC. It specifies CASSQERGAGSSYNEQFF.

J is TRBJ2-1 and V is TRBV12-3 or TRBV12-4, with D possibly being TRBD2 (6 bases). The CDR3 has 15 residues. Between the trimmed V and J ends, which lost 7 bases and 7 bases, there was a span of 20 bases. As DNA, the CDR3 is TGTGCCAGCAAACTTGGGGCTAGCGCCGTAAATGAGCAGTTCTTC. Protein: CASKLGASAVNEQFF.

This clonotype was seen at least ten times. CDR3 sequence: CASSPGTGGNNQPQHF. The DNA of the CDR3 is TGCGCCAGCAGCCCGGGGACAGGTGGAAACAATCAGCCCCAGCATTTT. The J gene is TRBJ1-5, the V gene TRBV5-1, with 8 bases aligning to TRBD1. The CDR3 covers 16 residues. The V gene end was trimmed by 4 bases and the J gene end by 3 bases; junction bases not matched to a gene: 9. Germline lookup yields CDR1 SGHRS and CDR2 YFSETQ. The entire variable domain, with the rest obtained from reference TRBV5-1 and TRBJ1-5, is as follows: KAGVTQTPRYLIKTRGQQVTLSCSPISGHRSVSWYQQTPGQGLQFLFEYFSETQRNKGNFPGRFSGRQFSNSRSEMNVSTLELGDSALYLCASSPGTGGNNQPQHFGDGTRLSIL.

This clonotype was counted many times. The chain links TRBV20-1 to TRBJ2-5; 8 nucleotides align to TRBD2. Germline CDR1 is DFQATT and CDR2 is SNEGSKA (reference sequence). The V and J ends lost 3 bases and 2 bases, in that order; junction bases with no gene match: 5. The CDR3 extends over 14 amino acids. The CDR3 loop is CSARSGREQETQYF. DNA of the CDR3: TGCAGTGCTAGGAGCGGGAGAGAACAAGAGACCCAGTACTTC.

This clonotype was detected only a few times. The chain couples TRBV29-1 to TRBJ1-1; TRBD1 agrees at 8 bases. J lost 0 bases, V lost 7 bases, and 7 bases had no gene match. The CDR3 covers 14 residues. Germline CDR1 reads SQVTM; CDR2 reads ANQGSEA. Written as DNA, the CDR3 is TGCAGCGGACAGGGGTTAAGCGTGAACACTGAAGCTTTCTTT. Its translation is CSGQGLSVNTEAFF.

This clonotype came up a few times. This chain uses TRBV10-3 with TRBJ1-2; D gene ambiguous. The CDR3 length is 13 residues. Germline V CDR1 and CDR2: ENHRY, SYGVKD. Trimming pared 6 bases from V and 7 bases from J, leaving 15 bases between. CDR3 nucleotides: TGTGCCATCAGAGAGGAGGGTGAGGCTGGCTACACCTTC. Its translation: CAIREEGEAGYTF.

This clonotype occurred once. CDR3 residues: CSARDLREGWYNEQFF. The CDR3 nucleotides read TGCAGTGCTAGAGATCTTCGGGAGGGTTGGTACAATGAGCAGTTCTTC. This chain joins TRBV20-1 and TRBJ2-1, with 8 positions matching TRBD2. Germline CDR1 DFQATT, CDR2 SNEGSKA (reference sequence). This CDR3 contains 16 residues. The ends lost 0 bases at V and 4 bases at J; junction bases unmatched: 8.

The chain recombines TRBV3-1 with TRBJ1-1; tentatively, D is TRBD1 (5 bases). This CDR3 contains 14 residues. The germline CDR1 and CDR2 sequences are LGHDT and YNNKEL (reference sequence). V lost 6 bases and J 0 bases, leaving 11 bases between the germline ends. The CDR3 region has the DNA TGTGCCAGCAGGGGGGACGTCTTGAACACTGAAGCTTTCTTT. Amino acids: CASRGDVLNTEAFF. The variable domain in full, completed from reference TRBV3-1 and TRBJ1-1, reads DTAVSQTPKYLVTQMGNDKSIKCEQNLGHDTMYWYKQDSKKFLKIMFSYNNKELIINETVPNRFSPKSPDKAHLNLHINSLELGDSAVYFCASRGDVLNTEAFFGQGTRLTVV.

This clonotype was seen many times. The V and J genes are TRBV6-1 and TRBJ2-1; possible D gene TRBD2, 5 bases. Deletions cut 2 bases from V and 1 base from J, with 6 bases between. CDR1 is MNHNS and CDR2 is SASEGT in the germline V gene. This CDR3 region has 14 residues. The CDR3 region is CASSESGSYNEQFF. In DNA, the CDR3 is TGTGCCAGCAGTGAATCGGGGTCCTACAATGAGCAGTTCTTC.

This clonotype was seen a handful of times. The chain has TRBV5-1 and TRBJ2-6; D is unresolved. Germline CDR1 is SGHRS and CDR2 is YFSETQ. This CDR3 contains 17 residues. Trimming took off 0 bases at V and 0 bases at J, with 10 bases between the two ends. The CDR3 reads CASSLGPQTSGANVLTF. The CDR3 DNA reads TGCGCCAGCAGCTTGGGTCCACAGACCTCTGGGGCCAACGTCCTGACTTTC. Together with reference TRBV5-1 and TRBJ2-6, the CDR3 gives the full variable domain: KAGVTQTPRYLIKTRGQQVTLSCSPISGHRSVSWYQQTPGQGLQFLFEYFSETQRNKGNFPGRFSGRQFSNSRSEMNVSTLELGDSALYLCASSLGPQTSGANVLTFGAGSRLTVL.

This clonotype has ten or more counts. This chain connects TRBV9 to TRBJ2-2; 14 nucleotides line up with TRBD2. CDR1 is SGDLS, CDR2 YYNGEE, per germline. CDR3 length: 19 residues. V gave up 3 bases and J gave up 3 bases; unmatched junction bases: 10. CDR3 in DNA: TGTGCCAGCAGCGACAGACTAGCGGGAGGGCCCTACGACACCGGGGAGCTGTTTTTT. Amino acids: CASSDRLAGGPYDTGELFF.

This clonotype was recorded a few times. J is TRBJ2-5 and V is TRBV13, with D uncertain. The V end was cut by 8 bases, the J end by 3 bases, with 13 bases between. The CDR3 is 13 residues long. From germline, CDR1 is PRHDT and CDR2 FYEKMQ (reference sequence). CDR3 in DNA: TGTGCCAGCGAAGAGAAGTGGGAAGAGACCCAGTACTTC. This encodes CASEEKWEETQYF.

This clonotype showed up many times. The chain recombines TRBV5-1 with TRBJ2-3; tentative D call: TRBD2 (5 bases). Germline CDR1 is SGHRS and CDR2 is YFSETQ. The CDR3 sequence is 14 residues long. The germline V and J ends were trimmed by 7 bases and 2 bases, with 14 bases remaining between them. In nucleotides, the CDR3 is TGCGCCAGCGGTTTAGCGACCCTCACAGATACGCAGTATTTT. Translated: CASGLATLTDTQYF.